This TCR beta chain was recorded in a study of vaccination effects on CD4 cells after COVID-19. About this clone: The antigen remains unidentified.

Subsequent to a culture period of more than 9 days, CD4+ T cells were isolated. The person had a PCR-confirmed SARS-CoV-2 infection during March to December 2020. Germline V gene lookup returns CDR1 SGHNT and CDR2 YYREEE (reference sequence). V was pared by 3 bases and J by 4 bases, with 6 bases of the junction left unmatched. This CDR3 is 15 amino acids long. TCRdb's table, derived via immunoSEQ multiplex PCR, lists solely in-frame clones and lacks some. The sample comprises approximately 47,000 clones, 76% of which are singletons, and about 11% rests with the top ten. The genes are TRBV5-4 and TRBJ2-1, with TRBD2 matching over 8 bases. Sequences were derived from CD4+ T cells from PBMCs cultured without peptide, sampled before COVID-19 vaccination. The clonotype comes from a human donor who had a prior SARS-CoV-2 infection. The DNA of the CDR3 is TGTGCCAGCAGCTACGGACTAGCCACATACAATGAGCAGTTCTTC. Protein product: CASSYGLATYNEQFF.